This T cell receptor beta chain was sequenced in a study of long-term antiretroviral therapy in people with HIV. The V gene lost 1 base and the J gene lost 3 bases, with 4 bases spanning the gap. CDR1 and CDR2 (germline): GTSNPN, SVGIG (reference sequence). The CDR3 runs to 12 residues. Assay version v3.0 of immunoSEQ was used, and it was run at survey level. The data were produced by immunoSEQ multiplex PCR, yet TCRdb's version contains in-frame clones alone and is incomplete. The table includes about 26,000 clones, more than 85% detected once. The genes are TRBV30 and TRBJ1-5; no clear D gene. This TCR derives from a middle-aged man with HIV. This material consisted of unsorted PBMCs, taken 2.7 years after starting antiretroviral therapy. The CDR3 nucleotides read TGTGCCTGGAGTGACTACAATCAGCCCCAGCATTTT. This sequence encodes CAWSDYNQPQHF.